One and the same sample provided the 11 T cell receptor beta chains below, sequenced in a study of T cells in Graves' hyperthyroidism and ophthalmopathy. The source material, RNA transcripts, was used to amplify TCR beta CDR3 regions. HTBI primers were employed in a first-round RT-PCR of the TCR CDR3. TCRdb independently ran MiXCR on the multiplex PCR reads; one entry per CDR3 protein. This table holds roughly 840,000 distinct CDR3 sequences, 38% found once. The sequenced sample was blood. The receptors stem from a man younger than 30 with Graves' hyperthyroidism.

In regard to this clonotype: The junction shows a germline mismatch at one end, possibly a read error. V and J are TRBV3-1 and TRBJ1-4; no clear D gene. The germline gives CDR1 LGHDT, CDR2 YNNKEL (reference sequence). The CDR3 runs to 10 residues. This CDR3 is CASSQEATLF. As DNA, the CDR3 is TGTGCCAGCAGCCAAGAGGCGACGCTGTTT.

This clonotype was counted between two and nine times. The chain couples TRBV20-1 to TRBJ2-2; TRBD2 agrees at 15 bases. Germline V lookup: CDR1 DFQATT, CDR2 SNEGSKA (reference sequence). The CDR3 is made up of 19 amino acids. The V segment lost 0 bases and the J segment 0 bases; nucleotides outside the gene matches: 5. CDR3 in amino acids: CSARDQGLAGGPNTGELFF. In DNA form, the CDR3 reads TGCAGTGCTAGAGATCAGGGACTAGCGGGAGGTCCGAACACCGGGGAGCTGTTTTTT.

The chain combines TRBV20-1 with TRBJ2-7, with 7 bases aligning to TRBD1. The junction had 8 bases not matched to a gene; V was cut back by 5 bases and J by 4 bases. This CDR3 is 13 amino acids long. Per germline, CDR1 DFQATT and CDR2 SNEGSKA (reference sequence). CDR3 nucleotide sequence: TGCAGTGCTTTACAGGGGCTTCCGTACGAGCAGTACTTC. As protein: CSALQGLPYEQYF.

This clonotype was seen more than once but under ten times. This chain links TRBV12-3 or TRBV12-4 with TRBJ1-2; D gene unclear. V lost 4 bases and J lost 8, with 8 bases in between. The CDR3 sequence is 11 residues long. The CDR3 is CASSYAEGYTF. DNA for the CDR3: TGTGCCAGCAGTTACGCGGAAGGCTACACCTTC.

Regarding this clonotype: No conserved phenylalanine or tryptophan is present at the end of the CDR3, so a read error is the likely explanation. CDR3 sequence (DNA): TGTGCCAGCAGCCCAGGGACCACCTCCAGGGAGACCCAGTACCTC. Encoded protein: CASSPGTTSRETQYL. The V call is TRBV9, the J call TRBJ2-5; tentatively, D is TRBD1 or TRBD2 (5 bases each). The CDR3 consists of 15 residues. V was trimmed by 4 bases and J by 5 bases, leaving 18 bases between them. Germline V gives CDR1 SGDLS, CDR2 YYNGEE.

The chain carries TRBV25-1 and TRBJ2-3, with 10 bases that match TRBD2. CDR1 MGHDK and CDR2 SYGVNS come from the germline V gene. The CDR3 has 15 residues. V lost 7 bases, J lost 0 bases, and 4 bases stayed unmatched. CDR3 nucleotides: TGTGCCAGCACACCGACTAGCGGGAGCACAGATACGCAGTATTTT. It is translated as CASTPTSGSTDTQYF.

The chain combines TRBV25-1 with TRBJ1-6, with 11 bases that match TRBD1. The CDR3 loop spans 17 amino acids. The V gene's germline CDR1 is MGHDK and CDR2 SYGVNS. The J segment lost 9 bases and the V segment lost 6 bases, leaving 13 bases of the junction unmatched. Written as DNA, the CDR3 is TGTGCCAGCAGCCAAGACCTGAGGACAGGGGGCGGTTCACCCCTCCACTTT. Translation: CASSQDLRTGGGSPLHF. The variable domain in full, with the rest retrieved from reference TRBV25-1 and TRBJ1-6, is EADIYQTPRYLVIGTGKKITLECSQTMGHDKMYWYQQDPGMELHLIHYSYGVNSTEKGDLSSESTVSRIRTEHFPLTLESARPSHTSQYLCASSQDLRTGGGSPLHFGNGTRLTVT.

This clonotype was detected many times. V and J are TRBV10-2 and TRBJ1-5; 7 bases line up with TRBD1. Losses at the gene ends were 6 bases for V and 0 bases for J; bases not matched to a gene: 5. From germline, CDR1 is WSHSY and CDR2 SAAADI. This CDR3 is 15 amino acids long. The CDR3 region is CASSWTGLSNQPQHF. For the CDR3, the DNA is TGCGCCAGCAGCTGGACAGGACTTAGCAATCAGCCCCAGCATTTT.

The genes are TRBV7-2 and TRBJ2-5; tentatively, D is TRBD1 or TRBD2 (7 bases each). From germline, CDR1 is SGHTA and CDR2 FQGNSA. The ends were cut back, 2 bases at V and 2 bases at J, with 15 bases in the middle. This CDR3 is 16 amino acids long. CDR3 nucleotide sequence: TGTGCCAGCAGCTTACTCGCCAGGGGGGGACAAGAGACCCAGTACTTC. It is translated as CASSLLARGGQETQYF. The whole variable domain, filled in from reference TRBV7-2 and TRBJ2-5, reads GAGVSQSPSNKVTEKGKDVELRCDPISGHTALYWYRQSLGQGLEFLIYFQGNSAPDKSGLPSDRFSAERTGGSVSTLTIQRTQQEDSAVYLCASSLLARGGQETQYFGPGTRLLVL.

This clonotype was seen repeatedly, ten times or more. The CDR3 DNA follows: TGTCGGAAGAATGAAGCTTTCTTT. Encoded protein: CRKNEAFF. This chain uses TRBV19 with TRBJ1-1; D not certain. CDR3 length equals 8 residues. Germline V gives CDR1 LNHDA, CDR2 SQIVND (reference sequence). Looking up the rest from reference TRBV19 and TRBJ1-1 gives the full variable domain: DGGITQSPKYLFRKEGQNVTLSCEQNLNHDAMYWYRQDPGQGLRLIYYSQIVNDFQKGDIAEGYSVSREKKESFPLTVTSAQKNPTAFYLCRKNEAFFGQGTRLTVV.

The table lists this clonotype with many counts. V usage is TRBV7-9 and J usage is TRBJ1-4, with D unresolved. The V end lost 5 bases, the J end lost 4 bases, and 5 bases lay between the germline ends. Looked up from germline, CDR1 is SEHNR and CDR2 is FQNEAQ (reference sequence). The CDR3 extends over 12 amino acids. The chain's CDR3 is CASSRGNEKLFF. DNA for the CDR3: TGTGCCAGCAGCCGGGGTAATGAAAAACTGTTTTTT.